Listed below are T cell receptor beta chains from one sample, sequenced in a study of human T cells and chemical hapten exposure. TCRdb passed the RACE reads through MiXCR, listing each CDR3 protein once. The sample has 56,000 or so distinct CDR3 sequences, about 9.6% seen once. The source material was whole blood, sampled in connection with sensitization to the hapten diphenylcyclopropenone (DPC). The origin of the receptors is a woman in her twenties or thirties with alopecia areata. Some clones in this sample may be carry-over from other donors' samples. Both conserved end residues are part of each CDR3. D genes are given only for firm matches. For some rows the clone size is stated as once, few or many, or as a class when expanded; others skip it.

cdr3_nt: TGTGCCAGCAGCTTAGCAGGACTCACAGATACGCAGTATTTT
cdr3_aa: CASSLAGLTDTQYF
d_call: NA
clone_size: many
j_call: TRBJ2-3
v_call: TRBV7-8

cdr3_nt: TGCGCCAGCAGCAGCCGGACTAGCGGGCCGATCCTCATGAGCTCCTACAATGAGCAGTTCTTC
cdr3_aa: CASSSRTSGPILMSSYNEQFF
d_call: TRBD2
clone_size: NA
j_call: TRBJ2-1
v_call: TRBV5-1

cdr3_nt: TGCAGCGTTGAAGATAGAGAGACCCAGTACTTC
cdr3_aa: CSVEDRETQYF
d_call: NA
clone_size: many
j_call: TRBJ2-5
v_call: TRBV29-1

cdr3_nt: TGTGCCAGCAGCCAGGGGGCCAGCTCCGATACTAGCACAGATACGCAGTATTTT
cdr3_aa: CASSQGASSDTSTDTQYF
d_call: TRBD1
clone_size: NA
j_call: TRBJ2-3
v_call: TRBV28

cdr3_nt: TGTGCCAGCAGATCGACAGGGGGCGGAAATCAGCCCCAGCATTTT
cdr3_aa: CASRSTGGGNQPQHF
d_call: TRBD1
clone_size: many
j_call: TRBJ1-5
v_call: TRBV28

cdr3_nt: TGTGCCAGCAGCCCCGGACTAGCGGGGTACCAAGAGACCCAGTACTTC
cdr3_aa: CASSPGLAGYQETQYF
d_call: TRBD2
clone_size: once
j_call: TRBJ2-5
v_call: TRBV6-5

cdr3_nt: TGTGCCAGCAGTGGGGAGGGTCATACACCCCTCCACTTT
cdr3_aa: CASSGEGHTPLHF
d_call: NA
clone_size: NA
j_call: TRBJ1-6
v_call: TRBV2

cdr3_nt: TGTGCCAGCAGGCACCGGGACACTTTTCCCAAAAACATTCAGTACTTC
cdr3_aa: CASRHRDTFPKNIQYF
d_call: NA
clone_size: NA
j_call: TRBJ2-4
v_call: TRBV2

cdr3_nt: TGCGCCAGCAGCCACGGCGACGGCCTTAACTATGGCTACACCTTC
cdr3_aa: CASSHGDGLNYGYTF
d_call: NA
clone_size: NA
j_call: TRBJ1-2
v_call: TRBV4-3

cdr3_nt: TGTGCCAGCAGTCCTGCAAGGGGGGGCACAGATACGCAGTATTTT
cdr3_aa: CASSPARGGTDTQYF
d_call: NA
clone_size: few
j_call: TRBJ2-3
v_call: TRBV12-3/TRBV12-4

cdr3_nt: TGTGCCAGCAGCAAAGCGGGGGCAGCGGATGAGCAGTTCTTC
cdr3_aa: CASSKAGAADEQFF
d_call: TRBD2
clone_size: NA
j_call: TRBJ2-1
v_call: TRBV13

cdr3_nt: TGTGCCAGCAGTATATTGGGGACCGGGCTGGGTTCCGATGGCACTGAAGCTTTCTTT
cdr3_aa: CASSILGTGLGSDGTEAFF
d_call: NA
clone_size: few
j_call: TRBJ1-1
v_call: TRBV28

cdr3_nt: TGTGCCAGCAGTTACCGTGGGACAGTTAGGGCCTACGAGCAGTACTTC
cdr3_aa: CASSYRGTVRAYEQYF
d_call: TRBD1
clone_size: few
j_call: TRBJ2-7
v_call: TRBV6-2/TRBV6-3

cdr3_nt: TGTGCCAGCAAACTAGCGGGAGCCTACAGCACAGATACGCAGTATTTT
cdr3_aa: CASKLAGAYSTDTQYF
d_call: TRBD2
clone_size: few
j_call: TRBJ2-3
v_call: TRBV6-5

cdr3_nt: TGTGCCAGCAGCCGGGACAGGGGATCCGGGGAGCTGTTTTTT
cdr3_aa: CASSRDRGSGELFF
d_call: TRBD1
clone_size: many
j_call: TRBJ2-2
v_call: TRBV12-3/TRBV12-4

cdr3_nt: TGCAGTGCTAGTAGGCAATACAATCAGCCCCAGCATTTT
cdr3_aa: CSASRQYNQPQHF
d_call: NA
clone_size: NA
j_call: TRBJ1-5
v_call: TRBV20-1

cdr3_nt: TGTGCCAGCAGTACCGGTTTTTCCTACAATGAGCAGTTCTTC
cdr3_aa: CASSTGFSYNEQFF
d_call: NA
clone_size: NA
j_call: TRBJ2-1
v_call: TRBV6-5

cdr3_nt: TGTGCCAGCAGCTGGGCGGGTGCCGGGGAGCTGTTTTTT
cdr3_aa: CASSWAGAGELFF
d_call: NA
clone_size: few
j_call: TRBJ2-2
v_call: TRBV7-9

cdr3_nt: TGCAGCGTATTCATGATGGGGACCCAGTACTTC
cdr3_aa: CSVFMMGTQYF
d_call: NA
clone_size: NA
j_call: TRBJ2-5
v_call: TRBV29-1

cdr3_nt: TGTGCCAGCAGCCTCCTACCCGGAACGGGCTATGGCTACACCTTC
cdr3_aa: CASSLLPGTGYGYTF
d_call: NA
clone_size: many
j_call: TRBJ1-2
v_call: TRBV6-5

cdr3_nt: TGTGCCAGCAGTGAGACGAGCGGCGGAACAGATACGCAGTATTTT
cdr3_aa: CASSETSGGTDTQYF
d_call: NA
clone_size: NA
j_call: TRBJ2-3
v_call: TRBV2

cdr3_nt: TGTGCCACCAGTGATTCCTCCTTAGCGGGGGGGCGTACCGGGGAGCTGTTTTTT
cdr3_aa: CATSDSSLAGGRTGELFF
d_call: TRBD2
clone_size: few
j_call: TRBJ2-2
v_call: TRBV24-1

cdr3_nt: TGTGCCAGCAGTTTTTTGGTGGGCTCTGGGGCCAACGTCCTGACTTTC
cdr3_aa: CASSFLVGSGANVLTF
d_call: NA
clone_size: few
j_call: TRBJ2-6
v_call: TRBV12-3/TRBV12-4

cdr3_nt: TGCGCCAGCAGCCAAAACATCCCTACATATACAACTAATGAAAAACTGTTTTTT
cdr3_aa: CASSQNIPTYTTNEKLFF
d_call: NA
clone_size: NA
j_call: TRBJ1-4
v_call: TRBV4-3

cdr3_nt: TGCGCCAGCAGCTTCAGCAGTTCTAATGAAAAACTGTTTTTT
cdr3_aa: CASSFSSSNEKLFF
d_call: NA
clone_size: NA
j_call: TRBJ1-4
v_call: TRBV5-1

cdr3_nt: TGTGCCAGCAGTTTAGTGGACAGCAATTCACCCCTCCACTTT
cdr3_aa: CASSLVDSNSPLHF
d_call: NA
clone_size: many
j_call: TRBJ1-6
v_call: TRBV12-3/TRBV12-4

cdr3_nt: TGTGCCAGTCAGGGACAGCCCGGGGAGCTGTTTTTT
cdr3_aa: CASQGQPGELFF
d_call: TRBD1
clone_size: few
j_call: TRBJ2-2
v_call: TRBV6-1

cdr3_nt: TGTGCCAGCACCCTAGGGTCCACAGATACGCAGTATTTT
cdr3_aa: CASTLGSTDTQYF
d_call: NA
clone_size: NA
j_call: TRBJ2-3
v_call: TRBV12-3/TRBV12-4

cdr3_nt: TGCGCCAGCAGCCAAGAGAGGGGTAGCACCGGGGAGCTGTTTTTT
cdr3_aa: CASSQERGSTGELFF
d_call: NA
clone_size: many
j_call: TRBJ2-2
v_call: TRBV4-3

cdr3_nt: TGTGCCAGCAGCTTAACCTCCGGGACAGAATATGGCTACACCTTC
cdr3_aa: CASSLTSGTEYGYTF
d_call: TRBD1
clone_size: NA
j_call: TRBJ1-2
v_call: TRBV11-2

cdr3_nt: TGTGCCAGTCGACAGGGCAGGTGGAACACTGAAGCTTTCTTT
cdr3_aa: CASRQGRWNTEAFF
d_call: TRBD1
clone_size: few
j_call: TRBJ1-1
v_call: TRBV28

cdr3_nt: TGTGCCAGCAGTGTAAACGGCAACACTGAAGCTTTCTTT
cdr3_aa: CASSVNGNTEAFF
d_call: NA
clone_size: many
j_call: TRBJ1-1
v_call: TRBV2

cdr3_nt: TGTGCCACCAGCAGAGATCCGCGGCGGGCCTATGGCTACACCTTC
cdr3_aa: CATSRDPRRAYGYTF
d_call: NA
clone_size: many
j_call: TRBJ1-2
v_call: TRBV15

cdr3_nt: TGCGCCAGCAGCTCGGAGGGGGCCAGCACAGATACGCAGTATTTT
cdr3_aa: CASSSEGASTDTQYF
d_call: NA
clone_size: many
j_call: TRBJ2-3
v_call: TRBV5-1

cdr3_nt: TGCGCCAGCAGCTTGACAGGGATTAGCAATCAGCCCCAGCATTTT
cdr3_aa: CASSLTGISNQPQHF
d_call: NA
clone_size: NA
j_call: TRBJ1-5
v_call: TRBV5-1

cdr3_nt: TGTGCCAGCAGCAAGAGACAGGGGGCAACCCGAAATCCATCTTCTTTTGGCAATCAGCCCCAGCATTTT
cdr3_aa: CASSKRQGATRNPSSFGNQPQHF
d_call: TRBD1
clone_size: NA
j_call: TRBJ1-5
v_call: TRBV7-8

cdr3_nt: TGTGCCAGCAGCTTCGGACTAGCGGGGCGCACAGATACGCAGTATTTT
cdr3_aa: CASSFGLAGRTDTQYF
d_call: TRBD2
clone_size: few
j_call: TRBJ2-3
v_call: TRBV7-9

cdr3_nt: TGTGCCAGCAGTGATGGGAGGCGGGGGGGCTTTGGAGATACGCAGTATTTT
cdr3_aa: CASSDGRRGGFGDTQYF
d_call: TRBD2
clone_size: NA
j_call: TRBJ2-3
v_call: TRBV6-1

cdr3_nt: TGTGCCAGCAGTGTAACCGGGACAGGGAGTAATGAGCAGTTCTTC
cdr3_aa: CASSVTGTGSNEQFF
d_call: TRBD1
clone_size: NA
j_call: TRBJ2-1
v_call: TRBV28

cdr3_nt: TGTGCCAGCAGCTTCACGGGACGCGCCTACGAGCAGTACTTC
cdr3_aa: CASSFTGRAYEQYF
d_call: NA
clone_size: NA
j_call: TRBJ2-7
v_call: TRBV9

cdr3_nt: TGTGCCAGCAGCCAAGAGGCACTAGCGGGGTTCGAGCAGTACTTC
cdr3_aa: CASSQEALAGFEQYF
d_call: TRBD2
clone_size: few
j_call: TRBJ2-7
v_call: TRBV14

cdr3_nt: TGTGCCAGCAGCCAGGGGTACCCAGATACGCAGTATTTT
cdr3_aa: CASSQGYPDTQYF
d_call: NA
clone_size: many
j_call: TRBJ2-3
v_call: TRBV11-2

cdr3_nt: TGTGCCAGCAGCATAGCGGGGGGCCTTTCCTACGAGCAGTACTTC
cdr3_aa: CASSIAGGLSYEQYF
d_call: TRBD2
clone_size: few
j_call: TRBJ2-7
v_call: TRBV28

cdr3_nt: TGTGCCAGCAGCTTAGTTAGTGGCCCAGATACGCAGTATTTT
cdr3_aa: CASSLVSGPDTQYF
d_call: NA
clone_size: few
j_call: TRBJ2-3
v_call: TRBV7-2

cdr3_nt: TGTGCCAGCACCGATAACTACGAGCAGTACTTC
cdr3_aa: CASTDNYEQYF
d_call: NA
clone_size: few
j_call: TRBJ2-7
v_call: TRBV25-1

cdr3_nt: TGCAGCGTTTTTTCGGAGCGGGGGGTAGGCAATGAGCAGTTCTTC
cdr3_aa: CSVFSERGVGNEQFF
d_call: TRBD2
clone_size: few
j_call: TRBJ2-1
v_call: TRBV29-1

cdr3_nt: TGTGCCAGCAGCATGACGAGGGGACTAGCGGGGGCCCCCCACTTC
cdr3_aa: CASSMTRGLAGAPHF
d_call: TRBD2
clone_size: few
j_call: TRBJ2-5
v_call: TRBV7-2

cdr3_nt: TGTGCCAGCAGTGAAACAGGGAACTCCTATAATTCACCCCTCCACTTT
cdr3_aa: CASSETGNSYNSPLHF
d_call: NA
clone_size: NA
j_call: TRBJ1-6
v_call: TRBV25-1

cdr3_nt: TGCGCCAGCAGCCAAGAATTCGGACAGGGTAGTCACAATGAGCAGTTCTTC
cdr3_aa: CASSQEFGQGSHNEQFF
d_call: TRBD1
clone_size: NA
j_call: TRBJ2-1
v_call: TRBV4-3

cdr3_nt: TGTGCCAGCAGCAAACAGACAACAAACACTGAAGCTTTCTTT
cdr3_aa: CASSKQTTNTEAFF
d_call: NA
clone_size: few
j_call: TRBJ1-1
v_call: TRBV5-4

cdr3_nt: TGTGCCAGCAGGACGGAAACAGGGGCGGTAATCTCTGGGGCCAACGTCCTGACTTTC
cdr3_aa: CASRTETGAVISGANVLTF
d_call: TRBD1
clone_size: NA
j_call: TRBJ2-6
v_call: TRBV6-5

cdr3_nt: TGTGCCATCAGTGAACGACAGGCTAGCATGAACACTGAAGCTTTCTTT
cdr3_aa: CAISERQASMNTEAFF
d_call: NA
clone_size: few
j_call: TRBJ1-1
v_call: TRBV10-3

cdr3_nt: TGTGCCAGCAGTGCGGCGGAGACCCAGTACTTC
cdr3_aa: CASSAAETQYF
d_call: NA
clone_size: few
j_call: TRBJ2-5
v_call: TRBV2

cdr3_nt: TGTGCCAGCAGCTTCGGACTAGCGGGGATATCAGATACGCAGTATTTT
cdr3_aa: CASSFGLAGISDTQYF
d_call: TRBD2
clone_size: NA
j_call: TRBJ2-3
v_call: TRBV11-1